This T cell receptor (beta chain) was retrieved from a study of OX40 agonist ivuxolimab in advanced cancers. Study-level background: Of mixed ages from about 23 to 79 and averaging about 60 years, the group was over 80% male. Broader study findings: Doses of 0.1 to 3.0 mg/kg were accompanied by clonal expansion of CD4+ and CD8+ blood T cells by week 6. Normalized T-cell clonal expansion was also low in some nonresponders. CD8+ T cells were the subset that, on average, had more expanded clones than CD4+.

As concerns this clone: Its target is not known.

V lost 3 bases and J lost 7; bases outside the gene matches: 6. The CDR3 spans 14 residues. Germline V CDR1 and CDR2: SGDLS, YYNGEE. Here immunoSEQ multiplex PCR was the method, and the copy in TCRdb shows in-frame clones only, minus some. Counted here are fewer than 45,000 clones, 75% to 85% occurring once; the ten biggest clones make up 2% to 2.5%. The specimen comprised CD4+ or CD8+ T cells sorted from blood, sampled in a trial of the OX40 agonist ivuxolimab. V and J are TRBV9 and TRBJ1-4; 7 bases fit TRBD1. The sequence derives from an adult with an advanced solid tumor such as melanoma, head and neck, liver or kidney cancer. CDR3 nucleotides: TGTGCCAGCAGCGCCCGCGCAGGGGGTGAAAAACTGTTTTTT. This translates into CASSARAGGEKLFF.